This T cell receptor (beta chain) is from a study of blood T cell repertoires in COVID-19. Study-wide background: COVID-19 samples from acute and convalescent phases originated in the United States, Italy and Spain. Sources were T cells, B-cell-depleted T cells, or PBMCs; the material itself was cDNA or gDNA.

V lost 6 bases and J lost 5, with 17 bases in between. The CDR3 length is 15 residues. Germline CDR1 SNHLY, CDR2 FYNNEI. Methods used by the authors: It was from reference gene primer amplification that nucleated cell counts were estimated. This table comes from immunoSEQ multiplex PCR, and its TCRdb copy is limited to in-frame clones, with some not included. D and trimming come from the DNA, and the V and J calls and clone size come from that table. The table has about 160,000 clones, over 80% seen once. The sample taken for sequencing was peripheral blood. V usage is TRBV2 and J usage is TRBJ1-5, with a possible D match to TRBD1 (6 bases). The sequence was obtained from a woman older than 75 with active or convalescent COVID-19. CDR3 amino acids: CASRGGGPADQPQHF. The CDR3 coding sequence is TGTGCCAGCAGAGGGGGGGGGCCCGCAGATCAGCCCCAGCATTTT.